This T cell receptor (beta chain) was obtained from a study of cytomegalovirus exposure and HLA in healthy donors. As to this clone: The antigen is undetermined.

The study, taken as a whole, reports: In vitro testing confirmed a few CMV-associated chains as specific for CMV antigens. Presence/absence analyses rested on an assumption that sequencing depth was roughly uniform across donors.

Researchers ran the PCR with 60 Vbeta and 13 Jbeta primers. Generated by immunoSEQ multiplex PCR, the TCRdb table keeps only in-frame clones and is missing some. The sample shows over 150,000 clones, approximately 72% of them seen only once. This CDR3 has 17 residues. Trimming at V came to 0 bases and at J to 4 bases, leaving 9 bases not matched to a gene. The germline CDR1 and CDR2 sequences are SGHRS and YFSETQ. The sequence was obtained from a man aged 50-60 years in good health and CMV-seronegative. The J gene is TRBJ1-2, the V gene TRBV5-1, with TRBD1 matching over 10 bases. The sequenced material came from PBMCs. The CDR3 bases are TGCGCCAGCAGCTTGGGGGTCGGGACAGGGGAAGGCTATGGCTACACCTTC. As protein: CASSLGVGTGEGYGYTF.